This is a list of T cell receptor beta chains from one sample in a study of T-cell memory formation after mild COVID-19. MiXCR, applied by TCRdb to the 5' RACE reads, yields one record per CDR3 protein. This sample has about 340,000 distinct CDR3 sequences, with 21% found just once. Sequences were obtained from PBMCs or a T cell subset sorted from them (not recorded which). The receptors stem from an adult woman who had mild COVID-19 (a few samples of this study predate the infection). Cell type and time point are not known. Each CDR3 is given with its conserved first and last residue. The D gene is left open where the match is weak. Size tells how often a clone was seen (once, few, many) or the class of an expanded clone, and some rows leave it out.

length | J | D | V | size | DNA | CDR3
15 | TRBJ2-1 | TRBD2 | TRBV20-1 | few | TGCAGTGCTAAAACCCTTGCGGGGGGATACAATGAGCAGTTCTTC | CSAKTLAGGYNEQFF
13 | TRBJ2-1 | NA | TRBV10-3 | few | TGTGCCATCAGTGGGGGGCGCTACAATGAGCAGTTCTTC | CAISGGRYNEQFF
12 | TRBJ2-7 | NA | TRBV2 | few | TGTGCCAGCAGTGAACTGGCCCTAGAGCAGTACTTC | CASSELALEQYF
15 | TRBJ2-2 | TRBD1 | TRBV2 | few | TGTGCCAGCAGAACAGGGGGCGCGAACACCGGGGAGCTGTTTTTT | CASRTGGANTGELFF
11 | TRBJ1-2 | NA | TRBV20-1 | NA | TGCAGTGCCCCCCGGCGTTCTGGCTACACCTTC | CSAPRRSGYTF
14 | TRBJ1-1 | NA | TRBV7-9 | many | TGTGCCAGCAGCTTAGGACAGTCGAACACTGAAGCTTTCTTT | CASSLGQSNTEAFF
13 | TRBJ2-1 | NA | TRBV20-1 | few | TGCAGTGCCAGGTCTACCTTCTACAATGAGCAGTTCTTC | CSARSTFYNEQFF
16 | TRBJ1-1 | NA | TRBV19 | few | TGTGCCAGTAGTCCCTGGACAATCAGGATTAGTGCTGAAGCTTTCTTT | CASSPWTIRISAEAFF
15 | TRBJ2-1 | TRBD2 | TRBV20-1 | once | TGCAGTGCGCCTCTCGGCGGGGGGGCGTGGAATGAGCAGTTCTTC | CSAPLGGGAWNEQFF
14 | TRBJ1-1 | NA | TRBV6-5 | NA | TGTGCCAGCAGTCCAATCTATCTCCACACTGAAGCTTTCTTT | CASSPIYLHTEAFF
12 | TRBJ1-1 | NA | TRBV6-2/TRBV6-3 | NA | TGTGCCAGCCTTACAGTGAACACTGAAGCTTTCTTT | CASLTVNTEAFF
15 | TRBJ2-7 | TRBD1 | TRBV4-1 | NA | TGCGCCAGCAGCCAAGGACAGGGCAGTATCTACGAGCAGTACTTC | CASSQGQGSIYEQYF
15 | TRBJ2-7 | TRBD2 | TRBV4-2 | NA | TGTGCCAGCAGCCTTGCCGGGACTAGCGGGAGGGAGCAGTACTTC | CASSLAGTSGREQYF
15 | TRBJ2-1 | TRBD2 | TRBV20-1 | NA | TGCAGTGCTAGAGATCGGACTAGCGGGGTAGTTGAGCAGTTCTTC | CSARDRTSGVVEQFF
18 | TRBJ2-3 | TRBD2 | TRBV7-8 | NA | TGTGCCAGCAGTCCCGGGACTAGCGGGGGATTACGCACAGATACGCAGTATTTT | CASSPGTSGGLRTDTQYF
18 | TRBJ2-6 | TRBD2 | TRBV5-4 | NA | TGTGCCAGCAGCCGTGGACTAGCGGCTGGTATGGGGGCCAACGTCCTGACTTTC | CASSRGLAAGMGANVLTF
16 | TRBJ1-1 | NA | TRBV7-9 | NA | TGTGCCAGCAGCTCCCCGGTGGCCAGGGGAGACACTGAAGCTTTCTTT | CASSSPVARGDTEAFF
16 | TRBJ2-7 | TRBD2 | TRBV7-9 | NA | TGTGCCAGCAGCTCTGGACTAGCGGGAATATCCTACGAGCAGTACTTC | CASSSGLAGISYEQYF
15 | TRBJ2-5 | TRBD2 | TRBV7-2 | NA | TGTGCCAGCAGTCAAGTCGGGCCCGGGAGGGGGACCCAGTACTTC | CASSQVGPGRGTQYF
15 | TRBJ2-1 | TRBD2 | TRBV7-3 | NA | TGTGCCAGCAGTCGAACTAGCGGGGGGGCGGATGAGCAGTTCTTC | CASSRTSGGADEQFF
19 | TRBJ2-1 | TRBD2 | TRBV6-5 | NA | TGTGCCAGCAGTTCCTACCCACCTTCCACTAGCGGGAGTGAGAATGAGCAGTTCTTC | CASSSYPPSTSGSENEQFF
13 | TRBJ1-2 | NA | TRBV7-9 | NA | TGTGCCAGCAGCCCGAGCCACAGGGACGGCTACACCTTC | CASSPSHRDGYTF
15 | TRBJ2-7 | TRBD1 | TRBV6-1 | NA | TGTGCCAGCAGTGATGTCGGACAGGGCACCTACGAGCAGTACTTC | CASSDVGQGTYEQYF
11 | TRBJ2-3 | NA | TRBV5-1 | few | TGCGCCAGCGGTTTCACAGATACGCAGTATTTT | CASGFTDTQYF
15 | TRBJ1-2 | NA | TRBV6-2/TRBV6-3 | NA | TGTGCCAGCAGTTACTTACTGGTCCCCTGGGATGGCTACACCTTC | CASSYLLVPWDGYTF
14 | TRBJ1-1 | NA | TRBV19 | NA | TGTGCCAGTAGTATCACAGGGTATGACACTGAAGCTTTCTTT | CASSITGYDTEAFF
14 | TRBJ2-7 | TRBD2 | TRBV20-1 | NA | TGCAGTGCTAGAGTTGGGACTAGCGACTACGAGCAGTACTTC | CSARVGTSDYEQYF
15 | TRBJ1-1 | NA | TRBV6-5 | NA | TGTGCCAGCACCCGCGCGGGACGGCCGAACACTGAAGCTTTCTTT | CASTRAGRPNTEAFF
18 | TRBJ1-6 | NA | TRBV6-5 | NA | TGTGCCAGCAGACGTACAGCTCTCGGCAAAAGGGGGAATTCACCCCTCCACTTT | CASRRTALGKRGNSPLHF
15 | TRBJ2-1 | TRBD2 | TRBV7-6 | few | TGTGCCAGCAGCTTAACTAGCGGGGCCCTCAATGAGCAGTTCTTC | CASSLTSGALNEQFF
15 | TRBJ1-5 | NA | TRBV15 | few | TGTGCCACCAGCAGAGATATGGATTACAATCAGCCCCAGCATTTT | CATSRDMDYNQPQHF
14 | TRBJ2-7 | NA | TRBV7-8 | few | TGTGCCAGCAGCCCGCTACAGAGCCCTACGAGGCAGTACTTC | CASSPLQSPTRQYF
15 | TRBJ1-2 | NA | TRBV27 | few | TGTGCCAGCAGTTTATATGGCGGTATCTCCTTCGGCTACACCTTC | CASSLYGGISFGYTF
15 | TRBJ2-2 | TRBD1 | TRBV6-5 | NA | TGTGCCAGCAACCTCGGGACAGGGGCTTCCGGGGAGCTGTTTTTT | CASNLGTGASGELFF
14 | TRBJ2-7 | TRBD1 | TRBV7-8 | few | TGTGCCAGCAGCTCCGGGACAGGGGGTCTCGAGCAGTACTTC | CASSSGTGGLEQYF
16 | TRBJ1-5 | NA | TRBV5-6 | NA | TGTGCCAGCAGCTTGGGTCAGGGTTTCCTTAATCAGCCCCAGCATTTT | CASSLGQGFLNQPQHF
15 | TRBJ2-1 | TRBD1 | TRBV4-3 | few | TGCGCCAGCAGCCAAGGGACAGGGCTCTACAATGAGCAGTTCTTC | CASSQGTGLYNEQFF
12 | TRBJ2-1 | NA | TRBV12-3/TRBV12-4 | few | TGTGCCAGCAGTTTAGTTCCCGAACGGGGGTTCTTC | CASSLVPERGFF
15 | TRBJ2-1 | NA | TRBV15 | NA | TGTGCCACCAGCAGAGGCCGGGACATCCACAATGAGCAGTTCTTC | CATSRGRDIHNEQFF
12 | TRBJ2-1 | NA | TRBV29-1 | few | TGCAGCGTTCAGTCGGTCACCCATGAGCAGTTCTTC | CSVQSVTHEQFF
15 | TRBJ2-2 | TRBD2 | TRBV2 | few | TGTGCCAGCAGTGAAGCCCAGGGAGGGACCGGGGAGCTGTTTTTT | CASSEAQGGTGELFF
22 | TRBJ2-7 | TRBD2 | TRBV4-2 | few | TGTGCCAGCAGCCAAGATCAGCGGTTGGGCGGGAGGAACCCTAAGGCCCCCTACGAGCAGTACTTC | CASSQDQRLGGRNPKAPYEQYF
12 | TRBJ2-2 | NA | TRBV29-1 | few | TGCAGCGTTGAAATAGACACCGGGGAGCTGTTTTTT | CSVEIDTGELFF
15 | TRBJ2-3 | TRBD2 | TRBV20-1 | NA | TGCAGTGCTACCGCGGGGGGCCCCCTTTTGGATACGCAGTATTTT | CSATAGGPLLDTQYF
12 | TRBJ2-7 | TRBD2 | TRBV7-2 | few | TGTGCCCTGACTAGCGGGCACTACGAGCAGTACTTC | CALTSGHYEQYF
11 | TRBJ2-1 | NA | TRBV29-1 | NA | TGCAGCGTTGAATGGGATAATGAGCAGTTCTTC | CSVEWDNEQFF
14 | TRBJ2-2 | NA | TRBV5-1 | NA | TGCGCCAGCAGCTTGGGAGAGTCCACCGGGGAGCTGTTTTTT | CASSLGESTGELFF
15 | TRBJ2-2 | NA | TRBV5-1 | NA | TGCGCCAGCAGCTCAACGGGAGATATCACCGGGGAGCTGTTTTTT | CASSSTGDITGELFF
15 | TRBJ1-1 | NA | TRBV5-4 | few | TGTGCCAGCAGCTTGTCCCCACAAATGAACACTGAAGCTTTCTTT | CASSLSPQMNTEAFF
16 | TRBJ1-2 | TRBD1 | TRBV9 | few | TGTGCCAGCAGCGCTCACGGACAGGGGGTTGACTATGGCTACACCTTC | CASSAHGQGVDYGYTF
16 | TRBJ1-5 | NA | TRBV24-1 | few | TGTGCCACCAGTGATCCGAGGGCCGGGGACCTAGAGCCCCAGCATTTT | CATSDPRAGDLEPQHF
14 | TRBJ2-1 | NA | TRBV7-3 | NA | TGTGCCAGCAGCTTGAGACTAGGATACAATGAGCAGTTCTTC | CASSLRLGYNEQFF
11 | TRBJ1-1 | NA | TRBV20-1 | many | TGCAGTGCTAGGGCCGGGACTGAAGCTTTCTTT | CSARAGTEAFF
15 | TRBJ2-7 | TRBD2 | TRBV11-1 | NA | TGTGCCAGCAGCTTAGGCCGGACTAGCGCTTACGAGCAGTACTTC | CASSLGRTSAYEQYF
15 | TRBJ2-7 | NA | TRBV7-9 | NA | TGTGCCAGCAGCCCACCGGTACGAGCAGTCGATGAGCAGTACTTC | CASSPPVRAVDEQYF
17 | TRBJ2-7 | NA | TRBV28 | many | TGTGCCAGCAGTTTACCCTCGTTAAGGGCGAGGGACTACGAGCAGTACTTC | CASSLPSLRARDYEQYF
16 | TRBJ2-4 | NA | TRBV14 | few | TGTGCCAGCAGCCAAACGACGACGGTAGCCAAAAACATTCAGTACTTC | CASSQTTTVAKNIQYF
16 | TRBJ1-5 | NA | TRBV12-3/TRBV12-4 | NA | TGTGCCAGCAGTTTAGCGTTCAGTGGGGGTTTTCAGCCCCAGCATTTT | CASSLAFSGGFQPQHF